This is a list of T cell receptor beta chains from one sample in a study of T-cell reconstitution after alpha-beta-depleted transplantation in children. In TCRdb, the PCR reads were re-called with MiXCR into one record per CDR3 protein. The data contain 380,000 or so distinct CDR3 sequences, about an eighth of them singletons. The sequencing here drew on PBMCs, taken from the stem cell graft. These receptors all stem from a human donor who donated a stem cell graft to a child with Fanconi anemia. Both conserved end residues are trimmed from each CDR3. A clone size is listed for some rows: how often the clone was seen (once, few, many), or a class if it is expanded.

clone_size: few
v_call: TRBV5-1
j_call: TRBJ2-5
cdr3_aa: ASSLASLQETQY

clone_size: .
v_call: TRBV6-1
j_call: TRBJ2-2
cdr3_aa: ASLGGGTGELF

clone_size: few
v_call: TRBV7-2
j_call: TRBJ2-3
cdr3_aa: ASSPQLAGDPTRRYTQY

clone_size: .
v_call: TRBV6-1
j_call: TRBJ1-2
cdr3_aa: ASRDLPNYGYT

clone_size: .
v_call: TRBV10-3
j_call: TRBJ2-3
cdr3_aa: AIRISGTRDTQY

clone_size: many
v_call: TRBV13
j_call: TRBJ2-3
cdr3_aa: ASSLRADTQY

clone_size: .
v_call: TRBV15
j_call: TRBJ2-7
cdr3_aa: ATSREQGVGEQY

clone_size: many
v_call: TRBV30
j_call: TRBJ1-1
cdr3_aa: AWGRTTGEAF

clone_size: .
v_call: TRBV6-5
j_call: TRBJ1-2
cdr3_aa: ASSSPGAAGGYT

clone_size: many
v_call: TRBV20-1
j_call: TRBJ2-5
cdr3_aa: SAREAGRETQY

clone_size: few
v_call: TRBV10-1
j_call: TRBJ2-2
cdr3_aa: ASSGFDRESGELF

clone_size: .
v_call: TRBV27
j_call: TRBJ2-7
cdr3_aa: ASSPPGQHYEQY

clone_size: .
v_call: TRBV5-1
j_call: TRBJ1-1
cdr3_aa: ASTGQGALGEAF

clone_size: many
v_call: TRBV5-1
j_call: TRBJ1-5
cdr3_aa: ASSLDSPRPDQPQH

clone_size: .
v_call: TRBV7-9
j_call: TRBJ1-3
cdr3_aa: ASSLEAPGNTIY

clone_size: few
v_call: TRBV10-3
j_call: TRBJ2-5
cdr3_aa: AISESAGMETQY

clone_size: many
v_call: TRBV20-1
j_call: TRBJ1-1
cdr3_aa: SARDPKIGGNTEAF

clone_size: many
v_call: TRBV12-3/TRBV12-4
j_call: TRBJ2-3
cdr3_aa: ASRGSGGGTSTDTQY

clone_size: few
v_call: TRBV6-2/TRBV6-3
j_call: TRBJ1-1
cdr3_aa: AASLGGAEAF

clone_size: many
v_call: TRBV25-1
j_call: TRBJ2-1
cdr3_aa: ASSDWQGANEQF

clone_size: many
v_call: TRBV3-1
j_call: TRBJ1-5
cdr3_aa: ASSFRATRQPQH

clone_size: many
v_call: TRBV12-3/TRBV12-4
j_call: TRBJ1-4
cdr3_aa: ASRRTGGTNEKLF

clone_size: .
v_call: TRBV12-3/TRBV12-4
j_call: TRBJ1-1
cdr3_aa: ASSLGQGTF

clone_size: .
v_call: TRBV5-1
j_call: TRBJ1-1
cdr3_aa: ASSLSRGSTEAF

clone_size: .
v_call: TRBV25-1
j_call: TRBJ1-1
cdr3_aa: ASSGSQWDTEAF

clone_size: .
v_call: TRBV18
j_call: TRBJ2-2
cdr3_aa: ASSPLRIASGGELF

clone_size: few
v_call: TRBV5-6
j_call: TRBJ1-1
cdr3_aa: ASSFGGSSENTEAF

clone_size: .
v_call: TRBV3-1
j_call: TRBJ1-1
cdr3_aa: ASREDRTGTYGGNTEAF

clone_size: many
v_call: TRBV6-1
j_call: TRBJ2-1
cdr3_aa: ASNPGYLSSYNEQF

clone_size: many
v_call: TRBV7-2
j_call: TRBJ2-5
cdr3_aa: ASSLAGKETQY

clone_size: few
v_call: TRBV21-1
j_call: TRBJ1-6
cdr3_aa: ASSNGSGPGESSYNSPLH

clone_size: many
v_call: TRBV12-3/TRBV12-4
j_call: TRBJ2-3
cdr3_aa: ASSLRGFPPGEQY

clone_size: few
v_call: TRBV12-3/TRBV12-4
j_call: TRBJ2-3
cdr3_aa: ASSRTATAQY

clone_size: few
v_call: TRBV27
j_call: TRBJ1-5
cdr3_aa: ASSSALGFENQPQH

clone_size: few
v_call: TRBV7-8
j_call: TRBJ1-2
cdr3_aa: ASSHTGNRAYYGYT

clone_size: .
v_call: TRBV4-3
j_call: TRBJ1-2
cdr3_aa: ASSEGGQRSRDYT

clone_size: .
v_call: TRBV4-2
j_call: TRBJ1-4
cdr3_aa: ASSSTGNEKLF

clone_size: few
v_call: TRBV5-8
j_call: TRBJ1-4
cdr3_aa: ASSLEPGQGHEKLF

clone_size: few
v_call: TRBV6-2/TRBV6-3
j_call: TRBJ2-1
cdr3_aa: ASSYSSTTSAYNEQF

clone_size: .
v_call: TRBV6-2/TRBV6-3
j_call: TRBJ2-7
cdr3_aa: ASSYSRDRDYEQY

clone_size: .
v_call: TRBV2
j_call: TRBJ1-5
cdr3_aa: ASSEGTYQPQH

clone_size: many
v_call: TRBV5-6
j_call: TRBJ2-5
cdr3_aa: ASSLDGGQETQY

clone_size: many
v_call: TRBV6-1
j_call: TRBJ2-7
cdr3_aa: ASSEGLSYEQY

clone_size: .
v_call: TRBV5-6
j_call: TRBJ2-3
cdr3_aa: ASSLDGGSADTQY

clone_size: .
v_call: TRBV7-2
j_call: TRBJ1-2
cdr3_aa: ASSLQGTPANYGYT

clone_size: few
v_call: TRBV12-3/TRBV12-4
j_call: TRBJ2-5
cdr3_aa: ASSLSLALAGEETQY

clone_size: .
v_call: TRBV25-1
j_call: TRBJ1-2
cdr3_aa: ASSSQTQVGYT

clone_size: .
v_call: TRBV5-6
j_call: TRBJ1-1
cdr3_aa: ASSFVPVLGQANTEAF

clone_size: few
v_call: TRBV10-3
j_call: TRBJ1-1
cdr3_aa: ATQPGTTNTEAF

clone_size: many
v_call: TRBV5-1
j_call: TRBJ2-7
cdr3_aa: ASRIWDRAYEQY

clone_size: few
v_call: TRBV7-9
j_call: TRBJ2-1
cdr3_aa: ASSPARGEDYNEQF

clone_size: few
v_call: TRBV4-3
j_call: TRBJ2-3
cdr3_aa: ASSQEYRGVYRATDTQY

clone_size: .
v_call: TRBV10-3
j_call: TRBJ1-5
cdr3_aa: AISDSGGNQPQH